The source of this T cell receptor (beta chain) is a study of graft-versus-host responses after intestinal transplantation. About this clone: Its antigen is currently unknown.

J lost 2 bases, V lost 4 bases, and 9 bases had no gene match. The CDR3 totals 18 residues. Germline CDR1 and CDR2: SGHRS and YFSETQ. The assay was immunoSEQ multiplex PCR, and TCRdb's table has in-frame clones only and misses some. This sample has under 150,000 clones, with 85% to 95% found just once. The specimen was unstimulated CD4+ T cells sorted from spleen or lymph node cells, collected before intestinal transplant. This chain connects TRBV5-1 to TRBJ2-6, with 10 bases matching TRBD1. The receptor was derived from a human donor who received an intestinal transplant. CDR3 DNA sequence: TGCGCCAGCAGCCCCGGGACAGGGGAAGCGCCTGGGGCCAACGTCCTGACTTTC. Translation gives CASSPGTGEAPGANVLTF.